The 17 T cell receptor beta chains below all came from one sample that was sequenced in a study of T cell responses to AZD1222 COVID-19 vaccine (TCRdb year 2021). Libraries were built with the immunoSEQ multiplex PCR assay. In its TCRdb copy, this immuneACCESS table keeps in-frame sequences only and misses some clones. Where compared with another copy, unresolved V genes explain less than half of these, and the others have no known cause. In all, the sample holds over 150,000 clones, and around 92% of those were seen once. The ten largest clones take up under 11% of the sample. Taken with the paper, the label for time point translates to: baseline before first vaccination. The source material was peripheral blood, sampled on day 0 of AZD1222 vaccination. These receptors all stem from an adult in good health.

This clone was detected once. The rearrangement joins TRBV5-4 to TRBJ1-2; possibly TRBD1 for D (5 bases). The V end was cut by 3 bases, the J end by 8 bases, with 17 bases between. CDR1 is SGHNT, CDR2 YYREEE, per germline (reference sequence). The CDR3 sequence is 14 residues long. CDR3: CASSSGMGYEGYTF. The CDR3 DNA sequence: TGTGCCAGCAGCTCAGGGATGGGGTACGAGGGCTACACCTTC.

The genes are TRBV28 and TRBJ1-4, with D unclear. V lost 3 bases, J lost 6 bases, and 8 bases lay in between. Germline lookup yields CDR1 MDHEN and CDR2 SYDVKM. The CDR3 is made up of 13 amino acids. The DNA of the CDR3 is TGTGCCAGCAGTTTCGCTGGGGATGAAAAACTGTTTTTT. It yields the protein CASSFAGDEKLFF.

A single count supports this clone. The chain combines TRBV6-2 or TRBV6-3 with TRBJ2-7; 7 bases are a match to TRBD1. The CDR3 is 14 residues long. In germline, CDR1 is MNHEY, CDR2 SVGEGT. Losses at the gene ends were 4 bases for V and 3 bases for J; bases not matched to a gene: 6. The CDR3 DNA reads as TGTGCCAGCAGTTCCTTCAGGGGGAACTACGAGCAGTACTTC. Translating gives CASSSFRGNYEQYF.

The CDR3 coding sequence is TGTGCCAGCAGTCCACACTTTCTCTCTGGAAACACCATATATTTT. Encoded protein: CASSPHFLSGNTIYF. The genes are TRBV27 and TRBJ1-3; no clear D. The CDR3 runs 15 residues. Germline V gene data show CDR1 as MNHEY and CDR2 as SMNVEV (reference sequence). V lost 5 bases to trimming and J lost 0 bases, with 11 bases between them.

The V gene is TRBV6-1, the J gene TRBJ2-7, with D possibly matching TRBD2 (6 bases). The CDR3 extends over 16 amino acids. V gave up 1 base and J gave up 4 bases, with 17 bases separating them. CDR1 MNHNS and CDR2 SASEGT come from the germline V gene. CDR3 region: CASSEVRAGGFYEQYF. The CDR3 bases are TGTGCCAGCAGTGAAGTGAGAGCGGGTGGGTTTTACGAGCAGTACTTC.

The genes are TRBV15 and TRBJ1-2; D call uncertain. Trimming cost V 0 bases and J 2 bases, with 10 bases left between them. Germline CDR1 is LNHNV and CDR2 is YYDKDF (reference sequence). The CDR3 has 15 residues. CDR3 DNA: TGTGCCACCAGCAGAGATTGGGGAGGGAACTATGGCTACACCTTC. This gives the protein CATSRDWGGNYGYTF.

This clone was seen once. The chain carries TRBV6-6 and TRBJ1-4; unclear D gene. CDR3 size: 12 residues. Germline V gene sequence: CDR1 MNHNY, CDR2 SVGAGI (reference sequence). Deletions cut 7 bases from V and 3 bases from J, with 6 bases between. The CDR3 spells CASIGANEKLFF. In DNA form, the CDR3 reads TGTGCCAGCATAGGAGCTAATGAAAAACTGTTTTTT.

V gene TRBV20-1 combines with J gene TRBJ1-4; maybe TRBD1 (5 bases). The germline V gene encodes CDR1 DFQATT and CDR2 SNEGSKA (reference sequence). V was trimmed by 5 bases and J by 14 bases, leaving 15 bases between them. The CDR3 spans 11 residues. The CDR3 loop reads CSAGNGAKLFF. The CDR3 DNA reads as TGCAGTGCTGGGAACGGGGCGAAGCTGTTTTTT.

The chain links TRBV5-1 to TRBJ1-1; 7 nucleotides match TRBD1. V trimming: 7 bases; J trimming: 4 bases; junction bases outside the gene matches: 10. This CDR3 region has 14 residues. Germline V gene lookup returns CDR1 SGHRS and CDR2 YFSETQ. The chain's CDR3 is CASGPYRGGTEAFF. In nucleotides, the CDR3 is TGCGCCAGCGGTCCCTACAGGGGCGGCACTGAAGCTTTCTTT.

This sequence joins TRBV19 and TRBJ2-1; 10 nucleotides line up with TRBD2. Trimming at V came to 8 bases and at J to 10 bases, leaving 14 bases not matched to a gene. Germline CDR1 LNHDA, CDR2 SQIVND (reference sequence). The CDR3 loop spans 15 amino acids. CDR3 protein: CASGSSGSQGVEQFF. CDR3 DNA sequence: TGTGCCAGTGGATCTAGCGGGAGCCAGGGGGTGGAGCAGTTCTTC. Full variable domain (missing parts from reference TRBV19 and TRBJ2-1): DGGITQSPKYLFRKEGQNVTLSCEQNLNHDAMYWYRQDPGQGLRLIYYSQIVNDFQKGDIAEGYSVSREKKESFPLTVTSAQKNPTAFYLCASGSSGSQGVEQFFGPGTRLTVL.

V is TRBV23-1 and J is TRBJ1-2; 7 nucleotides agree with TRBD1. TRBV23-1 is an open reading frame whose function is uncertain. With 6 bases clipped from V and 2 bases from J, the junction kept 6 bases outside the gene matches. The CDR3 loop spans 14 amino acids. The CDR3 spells CASSRTGRNYGYTF. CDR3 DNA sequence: TGCGCCAGCAGCAGGACAGGAAGGAACTATGGCTACACCTTC.

The CDR3 is CASSVLGGDDTGELFF. CDR3 nucleotides: TGTGCCAGCAGCGTATTGGGCGGAGATGACACCGGGGAGCTGTTTTTT. This rearrangement joins TRBV27 to TRBJ2-2; D is unresolved. The germline CDR1 and CDR2 sequences are MNHEY and SMNVEV (reference sequence). V gave up 6 bases and J gave up 3 bases, with 17 bases separating them. The CDR3 is 16 residues long.

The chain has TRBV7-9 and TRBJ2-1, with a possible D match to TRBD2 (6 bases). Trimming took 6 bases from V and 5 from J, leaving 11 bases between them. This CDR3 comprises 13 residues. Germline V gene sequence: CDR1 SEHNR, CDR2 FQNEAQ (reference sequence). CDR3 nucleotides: TGTGCCAGCAGTCCTATAGCGGACAATGAGCAGTTCTTC. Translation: CASSPIADNEQFF.

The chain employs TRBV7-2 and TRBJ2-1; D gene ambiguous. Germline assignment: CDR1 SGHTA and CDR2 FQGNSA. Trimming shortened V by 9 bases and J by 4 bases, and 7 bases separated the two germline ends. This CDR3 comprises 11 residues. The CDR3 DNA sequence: TGTGCCAGTACAGTTTACAATGAGCAGTTCTTC. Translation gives CASTVYNEQFF. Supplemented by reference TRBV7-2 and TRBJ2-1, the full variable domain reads GAGVSQSPSNKVTEKGKDVELRCDPISGHTALYWYRQSLGQGLEFLIYFQGNSAPDKSGLPSDRFSAERTGGSVSTLTIQRTQQEDSAVYLCASTVYNEQFFGPGTRLTVL.

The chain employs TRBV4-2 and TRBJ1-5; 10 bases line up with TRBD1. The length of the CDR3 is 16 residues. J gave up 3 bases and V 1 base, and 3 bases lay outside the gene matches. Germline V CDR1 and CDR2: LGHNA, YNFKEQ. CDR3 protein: CASSQGDRGFNQPQHF. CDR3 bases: TGTGCCAGCAGCCAAGGGGACAGGGGATTCAATCAGCCCCAGCATTTT.

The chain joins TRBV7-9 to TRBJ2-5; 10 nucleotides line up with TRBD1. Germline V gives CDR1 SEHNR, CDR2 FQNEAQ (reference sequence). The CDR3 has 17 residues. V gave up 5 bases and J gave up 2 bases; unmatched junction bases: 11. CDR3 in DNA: TGTGCCAGCAGCCGGCGGGACAGGGGTTACCTTCAAGAGACCCAGTACTTC. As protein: CASSRRDRGYLQETQYF.

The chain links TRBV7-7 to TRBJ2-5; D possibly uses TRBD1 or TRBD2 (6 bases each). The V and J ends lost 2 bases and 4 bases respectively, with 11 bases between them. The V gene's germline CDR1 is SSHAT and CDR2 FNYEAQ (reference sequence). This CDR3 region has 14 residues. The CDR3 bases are TGTGCCAGCAGCTTACTCGGGGGCTTAGAGACCCAGTACTTC. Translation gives CASSLLGGLETQYF.